What follows are 30 T cell receptor beta chains derived from one specimen sequenced in a study of T cells in Graves' hyperthyroidism and ophthalmopathy. Researchers took RNA transcripts and amplified the TCR beta CDR3 regions from them. HTBI primers were used for first-round RT-PCR of the TCR CDR3. Each CDR3 protein gets one entry after TCRdb re-called the multiplex PCR reads with MiXCR. This table has about 620,000 distinct CDR3 sequences, 15% to 20% appearing once. The sequenced sample consisted of blood. The source is a woman in her twenties or thirties with Graves' hyperthyroidism.

This clonotype was counted ten times or more. V is TRBV2 and J is TRBJ1-2; TRBD1 might be the D (6 bases). Germline CDR1 SNHLY, CDR2 FYNNEI. The CDR3 contains 15 residues. Trimming took 7 bases from V and 1 from J, leaving 16 bases between them. For the CDR3, the DNA is TGTGCCAGCACCCGACAGGCCGAATATAACTATGGCTACACCTTC. Encoded protein: CASTRQAEYNYGYTF.

Turning to this clonotype: A much larger clone sits a single nucleotide away, making a read error possible. The V call is TRBV12-3 or TRBV12-4, the J call TRBJ2-5, with a weak D call TRBD2 (6 bases). The germline V and J ends were trimmed by 7 bases and 14 bases, with 23 bases remaining between them. This CDR3 has 13 residues. As DNA, the CDR3 is TGTGCCAGCACTCCTCTGGCCGGCGGGGTTTTATACTTC. It is translated as CASTPLAGGVLYF.

The chain links TRBV19 to TRBJ1-5; no definite D call. The CDR3 sequence is 13 residues long. V shed 7 bases and J shed 5 bases, with 12 bases lying between them. Germline-derived CDR1 and CDR2 are LNHDA and SQIVND (reference sequence). The CDR3 bases are TGTGCCAGTACCCCCCGCCAGGATCAGCCCCAGCATTTT. It yields the protein CASTPRQDQPQHF. The variable domain in full, with the rest retrieved from reference TRBV19 and TRBJ1-5, is DGGITQSPKYLFRKEGQNVTLSCEQNLNHDAMYWYRQDPGQGLRLIYYSQIVNDFQKGDIAEGYSVSREKKESFPLTVTSAQKNPTAFYLCASTPRQDQPQHFGDGTRLSIL.

In its sample, this clonotype was seen a few times. The chain couples TRBV5-1 to TRBJ2-2, with D tentatively TRBD1 (6 bases). Deletions cut 5 bases from V and 4 bases from J, with 12 bases between. There are 14 residues in the CDR3. Germline V lookup: CDR1 SGHRS, CDR2 YFSETQ. CDR3 DNA: TGCGCCAGCAGTGGACAGTTGAGCACCGGGGAGCTGTTTTTT. Its protein is CASSGQLSTGELFF.

The CDR3 DNA sequence: TGTGCCAGCAGCTTAAGGTGTAGCGGGAGGGCCATCGGCAATGAGCAGTTCTTC. It translates to CASSLRCSGRAIGNEQFF. The V call is TRBV7-2, the J call TRBJ2-1; 11 bases fit TRBD2. The V gene end was trimmed by 2 bases and the J gene end by 6 bases; junction bases not matched to a gene: 12. Germline CDR1 reads SGHTA; CDR2 reads FQGNSA. The CDR3 contains 18 residues.

Here the CDR3 reads CASSYGPQTEQYF. The CDR3 DNA reads as TGTGCCAGCAGTTACGGGCCCCAAACCGAGCAGTACTTC. The chain joins TRBV6-5 to TRBJ2-7, with unresolved D. The CDR3 runs to 13 residues. CDR1 is MNHEY and CDR2 is SVGAGI in the germline V gene. Trimming left V 2 bases short and J 6 bases short, with 11 bases between.

This clonotype occurred many times. V gene TRBV27 combines with J gene TRBJ1-4; D not certain. Germline loops: CDR1 MNHEY, CDR2 SMNVEV (reference sequence). Deletions cut 1 base from V and 5 bases from J, with 11 bases between. This CDR3 spans 15 amino acids. The chain's CDR3 is CASSLFAGLNEKLFF. The CDR3 region has the DNA TGTGCCAGCAGTTTATTCGCCGGGCTCAATGAAAAACTGTTTTTT.

The rearrangement uses TRBV29-1 and TRBJ2-7, with D perhaps TRBD1 (6 bases). The CDR3 covers 14 residues. Trimming took off 6 bases at V and 6 bases at J, with 21 bases between the two ends. Germline V lookup: CDR1 SQVTM, CDR2 ANQGSEA. In DNA, the CDR3 is TGCAGCGTGAATCCGGGACAAGGTTTTAGCGAGCAGTACTTC. This codes for CSVNPGQGFSEQYF.

The V call is TRBV9, the J call TRBJ1-1; no firm D call. V lost 2 bases, J lost 7 bases, and 9 bases lay in between. Germline CDR1 reads SGDLS; CDR2 reads YYNGEE. The CDR3 runs 12 residues. CDR3 protein: CASSVGRGEAFF. In nucleotides, the CDR3 is TGTGCCAGCAGCGTTGGGCGGGGTGAAGCTTTCTTT.

CDR3 nucleotides: TGTGCCAGCAGTCCCTATAGTGTACGGGGGGAGGCCCAGTACTTC. This gives the protein CASSPYSVRGEAQYF. The rearrangement uses TRBV27 and TRBJ2-5; 7 bases match TRBD2. Germline V gene lookup returns CDR1 MNHEY and CDR2 SMNVEV (reference sequence). This CDR3 contains 15 residues. J gave up 9 bases and V 5 bases, and 15 bases lay outside the gene matches.

This clonotype has a handful of counts. This sequence joins TRBV9 and TRBJ2-1; 7 bases agree with TRBD2. V gave up 3 bases and J gave up 2 bases; unmatched junction bases: 5. The CDR3 runs to 15 residues. CDR1 is SGDLS, CDR2 YYNGEE, per germline. The CDR3 DNA is TGTGCCAGCAGCGCGAGCGGGGCCACCTACAATGAGCAGTTCTTC. It translates to CASSASGATYNEQFF.

A few counts support this clonotype. The J gene is TRBJ2-5, the V gene TRBV20-1; 9 nucleotides agree with TRBD2. The CDR3 has 14 amino acids. The germline CDR1 and CDR2 sequences are DFQATT and SNEGSKA (reference sequence). V lost 5 bases, J lost 3 bases, and 7 bases stayed unmatched. CDR3 in DNA: TGCAGTGCTTATGATCTAGCGGGAAAAGAGACCCAGTACTTC. Protein product: CSAYDLAGKETQYF.

The CDR3 sequence is CASSLWRDGGEQFF. The CDR3 DNA reads as TGTGCCAGCAGCTTATGGCGGGACGGAGGTGAGCAGTTCTTC. The chain couples TRBV13 to TRBJ2-1; D is possibly TRBD2 (6 bases). Trimming removed 2 bases from V and 9 bases from J, with 14 bases in between. The CDR3 is 14 amino acids. In germline, CDR1 is PRHDT, CDR2 FYEKMQ (reference sequence).

The CDR3 DNA sequence: TGTGCCAGCAGCCTCTTAGCTAGCGGGCGGATGTCCTACAATGAGCAGTTCTTC. Translating gives CASSLLASGRMSYNEQFF. The genes are TRBV5-6 and TRBJ2-1, with TRBD2 identical over 8 bases. This CDR3 comprises 18 residues. J lost 1 base, V lost 4 bases, and 13 bases had no gene match. Germline values: CDR1 SGHDT, CDR2 YYEEEE.

The table lists this clonotype with many counts. The chain couples TRBV6-5 to TRBJ1-1; the D gene is possibly TRBD1 (5 bases). CDR1 and CDR2 (germline): MNHEY, SVGAGI. This CDR3 has 14 amino acids. Deletions cut 0 bases from V and 4 bases from J, with 9 bases between. The CDR3 protein is CASSYSGEATEAFF. The DNA for the CDR3 is TGTGCCAGCAGTTACTCGGGGGAGGCCACTGAAGCTTTCTTT.

This clonotype was picked up many times. The chain uses TRBV11-2 and TRBJ1-1; D is ambiguous. The CDR3 has 14 amino acids. Germline V gives CDR1 SGHAT, CDR2 FQNNGV. V was pared by 3 bases and J by 6 bases, with 14 bases between. Here the CDR3 reads CASSFQKEVAEAFF. The CDR3 DNA reads as TGTGCCAGCAGCTTTCAGAAGGAGGTCGCTGAAGCTTTCTTT.

V usage is TRBV10-1 and J usage is TRBJ2-7; D might be TRBD1 or TRBD2, each matching 5 bases. CDR1 is WNHNN, CDR2 SYGVQD, per germline (reference sequence). Trimming cost V 8 bases and J 1 base, with 18 bases left between them. The CDR3 runs to 15 residues. CDR3 in DNA: TGCGCCAGCGTAAGGGGACCCGACAGATCCTACGAGCAGTACTTC. Protein product: CASVRGPDRSYEQYF.

The genes are TRBV29-1 and TRBJ2-2; D assignment may be TRBD1 or TRBD2 (5 bases each). CDR1 is SQVTM and CDR2 is ANQGSEA in the germline V gene. The CDR3 has 12 amino acids. The V and J ends lost 4 bases and 5 bases respectively, with 8 bases between them. The CDR3 coding sequence is TGCAGCGTTGTGAGGGGAACCGGGGAGCTGTTTTTT. This gives the protein CSVVRGTGELFF.

The chain employs TRBV27 and TRBJ2-4; 7 bases align to TRBD1. Germline lookup yields CDR1 MNHEY and CDR2 SMNVEV (reference sequence). With 3 bases clipped from V and 7 bases from J, the junction kept 3 bases outside the gene matches. This CDR3 region has 13 residues. In DNA form, the CDR3 reads TGTGCCAGCAGTTTTTTGACAGGGAACATTCAGTACTTC. Amino acids: CASSFLTGNIQYF.

This chain joins TRBV5-6 and TRBJ2-4; D gene uncertain. The CDR3 totals 15 residues. Trimming took off 4 bases at V and 0 bases at J, with 11 bases between the two ends. Per the germline V gene, CDR1 is SGHDT and CDR2 is YYEEEE. CDR3 DNA sequence: TGTGCCAGCAGCCCTGGACCCGTAGCCAAAAACATTCAGTACTTC. This gives the protein CASSPGPVAKNIQYF.

The V gene is TRBV6-2 or TRBV6-3, the J gene TRBJ2-2; D may be TRBD1 or TRBD2 (5 bases each). The CDR3 loop spans 15 amino acids. The V gene lost 2 bases and the J gene lost 5 bases, with 12 bases spanning the gap. From germline, CDR1 is MNHEY and CDR2 SVGEGT. The CDR3 sequence is CASSYGAGPTGELFF. The CDR3 nucleotides read TGTGCCAGCAGTTACGGGGCGGGCCCAACCGGGGAGCTGTTTTTT.

This clonotype was counted many times. V and J are TRBV28 and TRBJ2-2; D is ambiguous. In germline, CDR1 is MDHEN, CDR2 SYDVKM. This CDR3 comprises 12 residues. The V end lost 2 bases, the J end lost 6 bases, and 4 bases lay between the germline ends. DNA of the CDR3: TGTGCCAGCAGTTTACGACCCGGGGAGCTGTTTTTT. Its translation: CASSLRPGELFF.

This clonotype was seen a handful of times. J is TRBJ2-1 and V is TRBV7-2; 9 nucleotides align to TRBD1. CDR3 length equals 12 residues. CDR1 and CDR2 (germline): SGHTA, FQGNSA. V was pared by 11 bases and J by 5 bases, with 4 bases of the junction left unmatched. The CDR3 is CAGQGWNNEQFF. The CDR3 nucleotides read TGTGCCGGACAGGGGTGGAACAATGAGCAGTTCTTC.

This clonotype was counted between two and nine times. The chain is built from TRBV5-1 and TRBJ1-5, with 7 bases fitting TRBD1. This CDR3 spans 15 amino acids. The J segment lost 4 bases and the V segment lost 1 base, leaving 5 bases of the junction unmatched. The germline gives CDR1 SGHRS, CDR2 YFSETQ. The CDR3 sequence: CASSLMTGLNQPQHF. The CDR3 DNA sequence: TGCGCCAGCAGCTTGATGACAGGGTTAAATCAGCCCCAGCATTTT.

Note on this clonotype: A clone one base away is much larger, so this may be a read error. The chain is built from TRBV12-3 or TRBV12-4 and TRBJ1-2, with D hard to call. Trimming took off 3 bases at V and 4 bases at J, with 9 bases between the two ends. The CDR3 extends over 13 amino acids. CDR3 protein: CASSLWVAYGYTF. The CDR3 region has the DNA TGTGCCAGCAGTTTGTGGGTTGCCTATGGCTACACCTTC.

In this sample, this clonotype turned up a few times. CDR3 sequence (DNA): TGTGCCAGCAGTCCCAGGGGAAGGGAAGATACGCAGTATTTT. It translates to CASSPRGREDTQYF. The V gene is TRBV28, the J gene TRBJ2-3; perhaps TRBD1 as D (6 bases). The CDR3 length is 14 residues. Trimming left V 5 bases short and J 5 bases short, with 14 bases between. CDR1 and CDR2 (germline): MDHEN, SYDVKM.

This clonotype has more than one count but fewer than ten. The rearrangement uses TRBV28 and TRBJ1-6; no clear D gene. Germline loops: CDR1 MDHEN, CDR2 SYDVKM. The V end was cut by 2 bases, the J end by 9 bases, with 11 bases between. The CDR3 has 14 amino acids. The CDR3 coding sequence is TGTGCCAGCAGTTTAGCGGGTCCAGGTTCACCCCTCCACTTT. This encodes CASSLAGPGSPLHF. The full variable domain, with the rest looked up from reference TRBV28 and TRBJ1-6, is DVKVTQSSRYLVKRTGEKVFLECVQDMDHENMFWYRQDPGLGLRLIYFSYDVKMKEKGDIPEGYSVSREKKERFSLILESASTNQTSMYLCASSLAGPGSPLHFGNGTRLTVT.

In its sample, this clonotype was seen a few times. The chain carries TRBV5-5 and TRBJ1-1; D remains unclear. The length of the CDR3 is 14 residues. The V gene lost 4 bases and the J gene lost 1 base, with 11 bases spanning the gap. The germline V gene encodes CDR1 SGHKS and CDR2 YYEKEE (reference sequence). CDR3 coding DNA: TGTGCCAGCAGCGCCGACTGGGGGAACACTGAAGCTTTCTTT. This codes for CASSADWGNTEAFF.

This clonotype has a handful of counts. The J gene is TRBJ1-4, the V gene TRBV6-6; D is unclear. There are 15 residues in the CDR3. CDR1 and CDR2 (germline): MNHNY, SVGAGI (reference sequence). Trimming shortened V by 0 bases and J by 5 bases, and 10 bases separated the two germline ends. In DNA form, the CDR3 reads TGTGCCAGCAGTTACTCCGCTAGGGTGAATGAAAAACTGTTTTTT. It translates to CASSYSARVNEKLFF.

This clonotype showed up many times. The J gene is TRBJ1-1, the V gene TRBV7-8; D is unclear. CDR1 and CDR2 from the germline V gene are SGHVS and FQNEAQ. With 5 bases removed from V and 5 bases from J, the gap between germline ends came to 15 bases. The CDR3 spans 14 residues. The CDR3 region has the DNA TGTGCCAGCAGCCACCTTGGTCTCCCGACTGAAGCTTTCTTT. It encodes CASSHLGLPTEAFF.